Shown below are 32 T cell receptor beta chains from a single sample sequenced in a study of cytomegalovirus exposure and HLA in healthy donors. PCR amplification relied on 60 Vbeta primers (plus 13 Jbeta primers). Produced via immunoSEQ multiplex PCR; TCRdb's table is partial and in-frame only. The table includes 150,000 to 200,000 clones, 75% detected once. The sample consisted of PBMCs. The origin of the receptors is a woman in her forties or fifties in good health and CMV-seropositive.

This rearrangement joins TRBV6-5 to TRBJ1-2, with a possible D match to TRBD1 (5 bases). Germline CDR1 reads MNHEY; CDR2 reads SVGAGI. V lost 8 bases, J lost 0 bases, and 10 bases lay in between. The CDR3 totals 13 residues. This CDR3 reads CASRGASNYGYTF. As DNA, the CDR3 is TGTGCCAGCCGCGGGGCCTCTAACTATGGCTACACCTTC.

This clone was counted a few times. J is TRBJ1-2 and V is TRBV19; a weak D match, TRBD1 (6 bases). CDR3 length equals 11 residues. Trimming took 5 bases from V and 5 from J, leaving 6 bases between them. Germline V gives CDR1 LNHDA, CDR2 SQIVND (reference sequence). The CDR3 nucleotides read TGTGCCAGTAGTGGACAGTATGGCTACACCTTC. It yields the protein CASSGQYGYTF.

The genes are TRBV7-9 and TRBJ1-6; D uncertain. The CDR3 contains 13 residues. Deletions cut 1 base from V and 7 bases from J, with 5 bases between. Germline-derived CDR1 and CDR2 are SEHNR and FQNEAQ (reference sequence). CDR3 sequence reads: CASSLERNSPLHF. The CDR3 DNA reads as TGTGCCAGCAGCTTAGAGCGCAATTCACCCCTCCACTTT.

With respect to this clone: Other DNA sequences of this sample code for an identical CDR3. This rearrangement joins TRBV7-9 to TRBJ1-1; D is unresolved. CDR1 SEHNR and CDR2 FQNEAQ come from the germline V gene (reference sequence). V lost 3 bases, J lost 2 bases, and 4 bases lay in between. The CDR3 spans 12 residues. CDR3 sequence (DNA): TGTGCCAGCAGCTTGTCTAACACTGAAGCTTTCTTT. It specifies CASSLSNTEAFF.

The genes are TRBV30 and TRBJ1-2, with a tentative D call TRBD1 (5 bases). The CDR3 consists of 14 residues. Germline V CDR1 and CDR2: GTSNPN, SVGIG (reference sequence). V shed 0 bases and J shed 8 bases, with 16 bases lying between them. For the CDR3, the DNA is TGTGCCTGGAGTGTTCGGCAGGGTAATATCGGCTACACCTTC. As protein: CAWSVRQGNIGYTF.

The chain combines TRBV2 with TRBJ1-1, with 7 bases that match TRBD1. The CDR3 runs 12 residues. The V and J ends lost 6 bases and 8 bases, in that order; junction bases with no gene match: 6. CDR1 is SNHLY, CDR2 FYNNEI, per germline. CDR3 protein: CASRETGSEAFF. The CDR3 DNA reads as TGTGCCAGCAGGGAGACAGGGTCGGAAGCTTTCTTT.

A few counts support this clone. This chain connects TRBV29-1 to TRBJ1-1, with TRBD1 identical over 7 bases. Germline V gene lookup returns CDR1 SQVTM and CDR2 ANQGSEA. The CDR3 runs 10 residues. V shed 6 bases and J 12 bases; nucleotides not matched to a gene: 7. As DNA, the CDR3 is TGCAGCGTCAGGGGGACAGAGACTTTCTTT. This encodes CSVRGTETFF.

This chain connects TRBV6-5 to TRBJ1-5; 8 bases fit TRBD1. The V gene end was trimmed by 6 bases and the J gene end by 7 bases; junction bases not matched to a gene: 11. CDR1 and CDR2 (germline): MNHEY, SVGAGI. This CDR3 has 15 residues. The DNA of the CDR3 is TGTGCCAGCAGGAGAGGACAGGGATCAGGACAGCCCCAGCATTTT. It is translated as CASRRGQGSGQPQHF.

The J gene is TRBJ2-7, the V gene TRBV2, with D possibly TRBD1 on 6 matching bases. CDR3 length equals 11 residues. Germline CDR1 and CDR2: SNHLY and FYNNEI. V lost 8 bases, J lost 5 bases, and 10 bases lay in between. CDR3 in amino acids: CASSGANEQYF. For the CDR3, the DNA is TGTGCCAGCTCAGGGGCCAACGAGCAGTACTTC.

J is TRBJ2-7 and V is TRBV9; weak D call: TRBD1 (6 bases). Germline assignment: CDR1 SGDLS and CDR2 YYNGEE. This CDR3 contains 13 residues. Trimming pared 3 bases from V and 3 bases from J, leaving 10 bases between. CDR3 in amino acids: CASSARTDYEQYF. As DNA, the CDR3 is TGTGCCAGCAGCGCCCGGACAGACTACGAGCAGTACTTC.

The CDR3 coding sequence is TGTGCCAGCAGTAAAACGACAGAGAGTTACGAGCAGTACTTC. This codes for CASSKTTESYEQYF. The V gene is TRBV6-1, the J gene TRBJ2-7, with D perhaps TRBD1 (5 bases). V was trimmed by 5 bases and J by 4 bases, leaving 15 bases between them. The length of the CDR3 is 14 residues. CDR1 and CDR2 (germline): MNHNS, SASEGT.

The chain carries TRBV9 and TRBJ2-3; the D gene is possibly TRBD1 (5 bases). Germline-derived CDR1 and CDR2 are SGDLS and YYNGEE. There are 14 residues in the CDR3. Deletions cut 0 bases from V and 3 bases from J, with 8 bases between. This CDR3 reads CASSVGGITDTQYF. The CDR3 DNA is TGTGCCAGCAGCGTAGGGGGCATAACAGATACGCAGTATTTT.

This clone was counted once. This chain uses TRBV9 with TRBJ1-2; D is ambiguous. This CDR3 is 15 amino acids long. V was trimmed by 3 bases and J by 4 bases, leaving 16 bases between them. The germline CDR1 and CDR2 sequences are SGDLS and YYNGEE. CDR3 sequence: CASSGTHLESYGYTF. The CDR3 bases are TGTGCCAGCAGCGGAACCCACCTCGAGTCCTATGGCTACACCTTC.

V and J are TRBV18 and TRBJ2-1, with 14 positions matching TRBD2. The CDR3 sequence is 17 residues long. Germline values: CDR1 KGHSH, CDR2 LQKENI. V lost 3 bases and J lost 5; bases outside the gene matches: 6. The CDR3 sequence is CASSPLGLAGGNNEQFF. In DNA form, the CDR3 reads TGTGCCAGCTCACCGTTAGGACTAGCGGGAGGAAACAATGAGCAGTTCTTC.

The gene calls are TRBV19 and TRBJ1-1, with D perhaps matching TRBD1 (6 bases). Trimming shortened V by 6 bases and J by 1 base, and 12 bases separated the two germline ends. The CDR3 covers 14 residues. CDR1 and CDR2 (germline): LNHDA, SQIVND (reference sequence). The CDR3 region has the DNA TGTGCCAGTAGAGAACAGGGTTCGAACACTGAAGCTTTCTTT. It codes for CASREQGSNTEAFF.

V usage is TRBV7-3 and J usage is TRBJ2-2, with a tentative D call TRBD1 (5 bases). Germline CDR1 is SGHTA and CDR2 is FQGTGA. The CDR3 spans 15 residues. Trimming cost V 2 bases and J 0 bases, with 7 bases left between them. CDR3 loop: CASSLLGANTGELFF. In DNA form, the CDR3 reads TGTGCCAGCAGCTTACTAGGGGCGAACACCGGGGAGCTGTTTTTT.

The table lists this clone with a count of one. The chain joins TRBV5-1 to TRBJ1-2, with 7 positions matching TRBD1. Germline V gene lookup returns CDR1 SGHRS and CDR2 YFSETQ. The CDR3 is 15 residues long. V lost 0 bases and J lost 4; bases outside the gene matches: 6. For the CDR3, the DNA is TGCGCCAGCAGCTTGGAAGGGGGCCAAACCTATGGCTACACCTTC. The encoded protein is CASSLEGGQTYGYTF.

This chain connects TRBV18 to TRBJ1-4; TRBD1 is a possible D gene (6 bases). The CDR3 contains 14 residues. Germline CDR1 and CDR2: KGHSH and LQKENI. Trimming pared 3 bases from V and 8 bases from J, leaving 13 bases between. CDR3 sequence: CASSPQGIIEKLFF. The CDR3 bases are TGTGCCAGCTCACCTCAGGGGATAATCGAAAAACTGTTTTTT.

The rearrangement joins TRBV7-7 to TRBJ1-1; TRBD1 is a possible D gene (5 bases). Germline CDR1 SSHAT, CDR2 FNYEAQ (reference sequence). Deletions cut 5 bases from V and 1 base from J, with 8 bases between. CDR3 length equals 13 residues. The CDR3 DNA is TGTGCCAGCAGCGAAGGACAGAACACTGAAGCTTTCTTT. It is translated as CASSEGQNTEAFF.

This chain uses TRBV5-4 with TRBJ2-5; D gene uncertain. Trimming took off 0 bases at V and 4 bases at J, with 16 bases between the two ends. Germline lookup yields CDR1 SGHNT and CDR2 YYREEE (reference sequence). The CDR3 runs 16 residues. The CDR3 DNA reads TGTGCCAGCAGCTTGGTCGCAGGTTTGGATGCAGAGACCCAGTACTTC. Translated: CASSLVAGLDAETQYF. Full variable domain (outside the CDR3, taken from reference TRBV5-4 and TRBJ2-5): ETGVTQSPTHLIKTRGQQVTLRCSSQSGHNTVSWYQQALGQGPQFIFQYYREEENGRGNFPPRFSGLQFPNYSSELNVNALELDDSALYLCASSLVAGLDAETQYFGPGTRLLVL.

This clone has just a few counts. The rearrangement joins TRBV7-9 to TRBJ2-7; D gene ambiguous. Germline V gives CDR1 SEHNR, CDR2 FQNEAQ (reference sequence). The CDR3 runs to 12 residues. V lost 4 bases and J lost 4, with 8 bases in between. The CDR3 reads CASSSPPYEQYF. CDR3 sequence (DNA): TGTGCCAGCAGCTCTCCTCCTTACGAGCAGTACTTC.

The CDR3 nucleotides are TGTGCCAGCAGTCGACAGGGCAATAATTCACCCCTCCACTTT. Translated: CASSRQGNNSPLHF. The chain has TRBV2 and TRBJ1-6; TRBD1 matches 7 bases. The CDR3 is 14 amino acids. J lost 5 bases, V lost 5 bases, and 3 bases had no gene match. Germline V gene data show CDR1 as SNHLY and CDR2 as FYNNEI. Supplemented by reference TRBV2 and TRBJ1-6, the full variable domain reads EPEVTQTPSHQVTQMGQEVILRCVPISNHLYFYWYRQILGQKVEFLVSFYNNEISEKSEIFDDQFSVERPDGSNFTLKIRSTKLEDSAMYFCASSRQGNNSPLHFGNGTRLTVT.

This clone has just a few counts. The chain uses TRBV4-1 and TRBJ1-2; D is possibly TRBD1 (5 bases). This CDR3 region has 12 residues. V dropped 0 bases and J dropped 7 bases, with 6 bases sitting between them. CDR1 MGHRA and CDR2 YSYEKL come from the germline V gene. CDR3: CASSQEDSGYTF. CDR3 coding DNA: TGCGCCAGCAGCCAAGAAGACAGTGGCTACACCTTC.

The J gene is TRBJ1-1, the V gene TRBV5-1; D remains ambiguous. Germline V gene data show CDR1 as SGHRS and CDR2 as YFSETQ. The V gene lost 3 bases and the J gene lost 5 bases, with 14 bases spanning the gap. CDR3 length: 14 residues. The CDR3 here is CASSSPDSGTEAFF. As DNA, the CDR3 is TGCGCCAGCAGCTCCCCTGACTCCGGGACTGAAGCTTTCTTT. The full variable domain, with the rest looked up from reference TRBV5-1 and TRBJ1-1, is KAGVTQTPRYLIKTRGQQVTLSCSPISGHRSVSWYQQTPGQGLQFLFEYFSETQRNKGNFPGRFSGRQFSNSRSEMNVSTLELGDSALYLCASSSPDSGTEAFFGQGTRLTVV.

The chain combines TRBV7-9 with TRBJ2-7, with 8 nucleotides matching TRBD2. The CDR3 is 15 amino acids. The V gene's germline CDR1 is SEHNR and CDR2 FQNEAQ (reference sequence). V was pared by 0 bases and J by 7 bases, with 8 bases of the junction left unmatched. The CDR3 DNA sequence: TGTGCCAGCAGCTTAGCGGGGTCCGGGGGGGGAGAGCAGTACTTC. Translation gives CASSLAGSGGGEQYF.

J is TRBJ1-6 and V is TRBV19; possible D gene TRBD1, 5 bases. CDR3 size: 12 residues. Between the trimmed V and J ends, which lost 10 bases and 10 bases, there was a span of 14 bases. Germline V CDR1 and CDR2: LNHDA, SQIVND (reference sequence). This chain's CDR3 is CATEDGGSPLHF. For the CDR3, the DNA is TGTGCCACTGAAGACGGGGGATCACCCCTCCACTTT.

Only one count was recorded for this clone. The chain links TRBV14 to TRBJ1-2, with 7 bases lining up with TRBD1. With 4 bases clipped from V and 6 bases from J, the junction kept 11 bases outside the gene matches. There are 15 residues in the CDR3. Per the germline V gene, CDR1 is SGHDN and CDR2 is FVKESK. DNA for the CDR3: TGTGCCAGCAGCCTCTACTTTGACAGGGTCGATGGCTACACCTTC. It yields the protein CASSLYFDRVDGYTF. Together with reference TRBV14 and TRBJ1-2, the CDR3 gives the full variable domain: EAGVTQFPSHSVIEKGQTVTLRCDPISGHDNLYWYRRVMGKEIKFLLHFVKESKQDESGMPNNRFLAERTGGTYSTLKVQPAELEDSGVYFCASSLYFDRVDGYTFGSGTRLTVV.

The J gene is TRBJ1-6, the V gene TRBV5-4, with D possibly being TRBD1 (6 bases). Trimming removed 3 bases from V and 7 bases from J, with 17 bases in between. Germline V gene sequence: CDR1 SGHNT, CDR2 YYREEE (reference sequence). The CDR3 spans 16 residues. The CDR3 nucleotides are TGTGCCAGCAGCTCCAGGGGAAGCGGGAGGAATTCACCCCTCCACTTT. Translating gives CASSSRGSGRNSPLHF.

This clone has only one observation. The genes are TRBV6-5 and TRBJ2-3; perhaps TRBD2 as D (6 bases). Trimming pared 0 bases from V and 3 bases from J, leaving 7 bases between. CDR3 length equals 14 residues. In germline, CDR1 is MNHEY, CDR2 SVGAGI. The CDR3 loop reads CASSYSGGTDTQYF. The DNA for the CDR3 is TGTGCCAGCAGTTACTCTGGGGGGACAGATACGCAGTATTTT.

J is TRBJ2-3 and V is TRBV6-5, with TRBD2 identical over 7 bases. V dropped 9 bases and J dropped 3; count of bases not matched to a gene: 12. CDR1 is MNHEY, CDR2 SVGAGI, per germline. The length of the CDR3 is 15 residues. CDR3 sequence: CASRKGRGITDTQYF. CDR3 in DNA: TGTGCCAGTCGAAAGGGGCGGGGGATTACAGATACGCAGTATTTT.

This clone was seen a handful of times. The gene calls are TRBV9 and TRBJ2-1, with D maybe TRBD2 (5 bases). The germline V gene has CDR1 SGDLS and CDR2 YYNGEE. The CDR3 covers 13 residues. The V gene lost 4 bases and the J gene lost 3 bases, with 8 bases spanning the gap. This CDR3 is CASSHGDYNEQFF. CDR3 nucleotides: TGTGCCAGCAGCCACGGGGACTACAATGAGCAGTTCTTC.

J is TRBJ1-1 and V is TRBV11-2; the D gene is possibly TRBD1 (6 bases). CDR1 SGHAT and CDR2 FQNNGV come from the germline V gene. V lost 2 bases, J lost 1 base, and 11 bases lay in between. The CDR3 has 15 residues. CDR3 protein: CASSLTVRGNTEAFF. CDR3 sequence (DNA): TGTGCCAGCAGCTTAACCGTCAGGGGGAACACTGAAGCTTTCTTT.